Sequencing of this T cell receptor beta chain was carried out in a study of naive CD8 T cells in extremely preterm neonates (dated by TCRdb to about 2017). Study-wide context: The adult participants' age range is given as 25-50 years in the abstract but as 20-50 years in the methods. Sorted naive CD8+ T cells from four age groups (extremely preterm neonates, term neonates, young children and adults) were used in the study to compare TCRbeta CDR3 repertoires. What the work shows at the level of the full study, not this receptor alone: Prospective longitudinal studies of preterm and term neonates were called for by the authors so that T cell development could be tracked within individuals. Preterm CDR3s were shorter, with fewer N additions and less junctional trimming, and were closer to germline than those of older groups. Compared with all other age groups, preterm neonates showed significantly lower iChao1 richness (p < 0.05) along with an even clone distribution, indicating a less rich repertoire. A higher proportion of shared CDR3 nucleotide sequences was found in preterm neonates (approximately 2.7%) than in term neonates (around 0.4%), young children (around 0.03%) and adults (roughly 0.01%). Among the limitations the authors pointed out were a small sample size and productive template counts that varied across preterm samples.

Peripheral blood was donated by five healthy children aged roughly 16-56 months undergoing elective routine surgery and by five healthy nonsmoking adults. A FACSAria III cell sorter was used to sort live, Annexin V-negative naive CD8+ T cells (CD3+CD8+CD45RA+CCR7+). Per sample, between roughly 18,000 and 110,000 naive CD8+ T cells were obtained by sorting. Ficoll-Paque density gradient centrifugation of diluted blood was used to isolate mononuclear cells. Before sorting, mononuclear cells were cryopreserved in approximately 10% DMSO with around 90% FBS and kept in long-term storage at -150 degrees C. Annexin V and antibodies against CD3, CD8, CCR7 and CD45RA were used to stain the thawed cells. The DNeasy Blood and Tissue Kit was used to extract genomic DNA from snap-frozen pellets of sorted cells. The CDR3 holds 11 amino acids from the cysteine to the phenylalanine. The DNA shown is the 33-base CDR3, in frame from base 1. CDR1 and CDR2 (SGDLS, YYNGEE) derive from the germline V gene. The V and J ends are trimmed by 7 bases and 5 bases, leaving 9 bases between them.

A two-step, bias-controlled multiplex PCR was used to amplify TCRbeta CDR3 regions from genomic DNA. Primers specific for every TRBV and TRBJ gene segment were included in the multiplex PCR. The immunoSEQ Assay was used to generate TCRbeta repertoire data. Turning to the authors' computational methods: To merge closely related sequences, reads went through filtering and clustering using a relative-frequency ratio and a modified nearest-neighbor algorithm. IMGT annotation was the basis for assigning V, D and J genes to CDR3 sequences. Template counts were quantified against synthetic TCR CDR3 analog sequences and normalized for PCR amplification bias. Only unique productive sequences, defined as in-frame CDR3 sequences lacking stop codons, were included in the analyses. The immunoSEQ Analyzer software was used to calculate iChao1 richness and clonality, with clonality defined as 1 minus Pielou's evenness. Statistical testing was performed in JMP, using Student's t-test or a non-parametric test depending on Shapiro-Wilk normality results. The table comes from immuneACCESS by way of TCRdb, which keeps in-frame sequences with V and J called. Part of the clones is missing from these tables; in studies checked, under half for an unresolved V gene and the rest for unknown reasons. The V and J calls and clone size are taken from that table; D and trimming were inferred from the DNA. This sample is represented by approximately 6,500 clones; 95% to 98% of them were singletons. Clones ranked in the top ten supply around 1.2% of the sample.

As concerns this clone: The antigen this receptor binds is unknown. Base qualities are not recorded, but no much larger clone differs from it by a single base.

Specimen: naive CD8+ T cells from blood. The clonotype originates from a human donor in good health. The receptor chain draws on TRBV9 and TRBJ2-5; a confident D gene designation cannot be given. The CDR3 sequence is CASGPPETQYF. In nucleotides, the sequence is TGTGCCAGCGGCCCCCCCGAGACCCAGTACTTC.